Each of the 20 T cell receptor beta chains below was sequenced from the same sample in a study of blood T cell repertoires in COVID-19. Data came from immunoSEQ multiplex PCR; TCRdb stores just in-frame clones and leaves some out. The data contain 68,000 or so clones, 80% to 90% of them singletons. Sample: peripheral blood. These receptors originate from a man in his forties or fifties with acute or convalescent COVID-19.

V and J are TRBV28 and TRBJ1-5; the D gene is possibly TRBD1 (5 bases). Germline V gene data show CDR1 as MDHEN and CDR2 as SYDVKM. The V end was cut by 3 bases, the J end by 12 bases, with 21 bases between. The CDR3 is 15 amino acids. CDR3 protein: CASSFPRQIGSGQHF. For the CDR3, the DNA is TGTGCCAGCAGTTTCCCGAGACAGATAGGGTCCGGCCAGCATTTT. Full variable domain (outside the CDR3, taken from reference TRBV28 and TRBJ1-5): DVKVTQSSRYLVKRTGEKVFLECVQDMDHENMFWYRQDPGLGLRLIYFSYDVKMKEKGDIPEGYSVSREKKERFSLILESASTNQTSMYLCASSFPRQIGSGQHFGDGTRLSIL.

The chain recombines TRBV16 with TRBJ2-2; D call uncertain. Trimming stripped 0 bases from V and 5 bases from J, with 7 bases between. In germline, CDR1 is KGHSY, CDR2 FQNENV. The CDR3 is 14 amino acids. CDR3 sequence reads: CASSQSRGTGELFF. DNA of the CDR3: TGTGCCAGCAGCCAATCCCGAGGAACCGGGGAGCTGTTTTTT. The complete variable domain, with remaining parts taken from reference TRBV16 and TRBJ2-2, reads GEEVAQTPKHLVRGEGQKAKLYCAPIKGHSYVFWYQQVLKNEFKFLISFQNENVFDETGMPKERFSAKCLPNSPCSLEIQATKLEDSAVYFCASSQSRGTGELFFGEGSRLTVL.

This chain connects TRBV9 to TRBJ2-3; 15 positions agree with TRBD2. The CDR3 loop spans 19 amino acids. The germline gives CDR1 SGDLS, CDR2 YYNGEE. After removal of 3 bases from V and 0 bases from J, the junction contained 8 bases not matched to a gene. The CDR3 region has the DNA TGTGCCAGCAGCGACAACCCCGGGACTAGCGGGAGGAGCACAGATACGCAGTATTTT. This codes for CASSDNPGTSGRSTDTQYF.

V and J are TRBV19 and TRBJ1-1; 8 bases are shared with TRBD1. This CDR3 has 14 amino acids. V trimming: 3 bases; J trimming: 7 bases; junction bases outside the gene matches: 7. CDR1 and CDR2 from the germline V gene are LNHDA and SQIVND (reference sequence). The CDR3 here is CASSMVDRAYEAFF. The DNA for the CDR3 is TGTGCCAGTAGTATGGTGGACAGGGCCTATGAAGCTTTCTTT.

V usage is TRBV6-2 or TRBV6-3 and J usage is TRBJ2-7; perhaps TRBD1 as D (5 bases). CDR1 is MNHEY, CDR2 SVGEGT, per germline. The CDR3 runs 14 residues. The V gene lost 0 bases and the J gene lost 2 bases, with 8 bases spanning the gap. The CDR3 sequence is CASSYSTGAYEQYF. The CDR3 coding sequence is TGTGCCAGCAGTTACTCCACAGGAGCCTACGAGCAGTACTTC.

This chain uses TRBV2 with TRBJ1-1, with 11 bases fitting TRBD1. The CDR3 runs to 16 residues. V lost 6 bases to trimming and J lost 6 bases; unmatched junction nucleotides: 12. Germline V gene data show CDR1 as SNHLY and CDR2 as FYNNEI. The CDR3 DNA follows: TGTGCCAGCAGCGGGACAGGGGGGGTTTTTATCGCTGAAGCTTTCTTT. It is translated as CASSGTGGVFIAEAFF. Together with reference TRBV2 and TRBJ1-1, the CDR3 gives the full variable domain: EPEVTQTPSHQVTQMGQEVILRCVPISNHLYFYWYRQILGQKVEFLVSFYNNEISEKSEIFDDQFSVERPDGSNFTLKIRSTKLEDSAMYFCASSGTGGVFIAEAFFGQGTRLTVV.

The chain has TRBV4-1 and TRBJ1-1; possibly TRBD1 for D (6 bases). V was clipped by 4 bases and J by 0 bases, with 12 bases between them. The CDR3 is made up of 15 amino acids. Per germline, CDR1 MGHRA and CDR2 YSYEKL. The CDR3 loop is CASSLRTGMNTEAFF. The CDR3 DNA sequence: TGCGCCAGCAGCCTTCGAACAGGGATGAACACTGAAGCTTTCTTT.

The rearrangement uses TRBV6-5 and TRBJ1-5; TRBD1 aligns across 7 bases. This CDR3 is built from 16 residues. The germline CDR1 and CDR2 sequences are MNHEY and SVGAGI. Trimming took 0 bases from V and 5 from J; bases not matched to a gene: 7. Here the CDR3 DNA reads TGTGCCAGCAGTTACTCGAGGGGGCAGGGGGATCAGCCCCAGCATTTT. It specifies CASSYSRGQGDQPQHF.

The rearrangement uses TRBV3-1 (or the pseudogene TRBV3-2) and TRBJ1-1; no reliable D call. V shed 5 bases and J shed 3 bases, with 10 bases lying between them. The V gene's germline CDR1 is LGHDT and CDR2 YNNKEL (reference sequence). CDR3 length equals 13 residues. CDR3 region: CASSSFEDTEAFF. The CDR3 DNA sequence: TGTGCCAGCAGCTCCTTTGAGGACACTGAAGCTTTCTTT.

This chain uses TRBV9 with TRBJ2-2; 8 bases are shared with TRBD2. The CDR3 length is 15 residues. Germline V gives CDR1 SGDLS, CDR2 YYNGEE. The trim removed 0 bases at V and 5 bases at J, leaving 3 bases unmatched. CDR3 protein: CASSVGTSRTGELFF. The CDR3, as DNA: TGTGCCAGCAGCGTAGGGACTAGCAGGACCGGGGAGCTGTTTTTT.

The chain combines TRBV28 with TRBJ2-3; D remains unclear. The CDR3 contains 15 residues. Trimming pared 7 bases from V and 4 bases from J, leaving 18 bases between. CDR1 is MDHEN, CDR2 SYDVKM, per germline. The CDR3 bases are TGTGCCAGCACCCCCCCGGGTTTTGGCTCAGATACGCAGTATTTT. As protein: CASTPPGFGSDTQYF.

The chain joins TRBV7-2 to TRBJ1-1; possibly TRBD1 for D (5 bases). V was pared by 2 bases and J by 1 base, with 11 bases between. Per the germline V gene, CDR1 is SGHTA and CDR2 is FQGNSA. CDR3 length equals 15 residues. The CDR3 sequence is CASSLSQGWNTEAFF. In nucleotides, the CDR3 is TGTGCCAGCAGCTTATCTCAGGGTTGGAACACTGAAGCTTTCTTT.

The rearrangement uses TRBV30 and TRBJ2-2, with 10 positions matching TRBD2. This CDR3 spans 19 amino acids. The V segment lost 0 bases and the J segment 3 bases; nucleotides outside the gene matches: 13. Germline V gives CDR1 GTSNPN, CDR2 SVGIG (reference sequence). The CDR3 coding sequence is TGTGCCTGGAGTGTACTGGGATCTAGGCTAGCGGGAGACACCGGGGAGCTGTTTTTT. As protein: CAWSVLGSRLAGDTGELFF.

For the CDR3, the DNA is TGTGCCAGCAGTTTATATCGTAGCGGGAGGTACAATGAGCAGTTCTTC. This translates into CASSLYRSGRYNEQFF. V usage is TRBV27 and J usage is TRBJ2-1; the match to TRBD2 covers 10 bases. V trimming: 1 base; J trimming: 4 bases; junction bases outside the gene matches: 4. This CDR3 spans 16 amino acids. CDR1 and CDR2 from the germline V gene are MNHEY and SMNVEV (reference sequence).

The chain carries TRBV19 and TRBJ2-2, with TRBD2 matching 9 bases. CDR1 is LNHDA and CDR2 is SQIVND in the germline V gene (reference sequence). V shed 7 bases and J 3 bases; nucleotides not matched to a gene: 12. CDR3 length: 17 residues. In DNA form, the CDR3 reads TGTGCCAGTACTAAGGGCCCGACTAGCGGTTACACCGGGGAGCTGTTTTTT. It specifies CASTKGPTSGYTGELFF.

The chain employs TRBV10-3 and TRBJ1-6; TRBD1 aligns across 12 bases. Germline V CDR1 and CDR2: ENHRY, SYGVKD. CDR3 length: 17 residues. V gave up 4 bases and J gave up 8 bases; unmatched junction bases: 9. The DNA for the CDR3 is TGTGCCATCAGTGCCGGGACAGGGGGCATTTTTGATTCACCCCTCCACTTT. Its translation: CAISAGTGGIFDSPLHF.

The genes are TRBV19 and TRBJ2-5; 8 bases line up with TRBD2. In germline, CDR1 is LNHDA, CDR2 SQIVND (reference sequence). V dropped 5 bases and J dropped 0; count of bases not matched to a gene: 8. CDR3 size: 16 residues. In nucleotides, the CDR3 is TGTGCCAGTAGTCCCGGGAGTAGCGGGAACCAAGAGACCCAGTACTTC. Protein sequence: CASSPGSSGNQETQYF. Supplemented by reference TRBV19 and TRBJ2-5, the full variable domain reads DGGITQSPKYLFRKEGQNVTLSCEQNLNHDAMYWYRQDPGQGLRLIYYSQIVNDFQKGDIAEGYSVSREKKESFPLTVTSAQKNPTAFYLCASSPGSSGNQETQYFGPGTRLLVL.

This clone was found once. The rearrangement uses TRBV18 and TRBJ2-5; TRBD1 is a possible D gene (6 bases). This CDR3 region has 13 residues. Trimming stripped 4 bases from V and 5 bases from J, with 11 bases between. Germline V lookup: CDR1 KGHSH, CDR2 LQKENI. As DNA, the CDR3 is TGTGCCAGCTCACAACAGGGTGGGGAGACCCAGTACTTC. Translating it yields CASSQQGGETQYF.

This clone came up once. The chain carries TRBV28 and TRBJ2-3, with TRBD2 matching 15 bases. Germline CDR1 and CDR2: MDHEN and SYDVKM. This CDR3 is built from 17 residues. V shed 6 bases, J shed 5 bases, and the junction held 9 bases outside the gene matches. The CDR3 bases are TGTGCCAGCAGAGGACTAGCGGGAGGGCCTATTGTAGATACGCAGTATTTT. Its translation: CASRGLAGGPIVDTQYF.

The chain carries TRBV7-2 and TRBJ1-1; D is unresolved. Germline CDR1 is SGHTA and CDR2 is FQGNSA. V shed 10 bases and J shed 0 bases, with 15 bases lying between them. CDR3 length: 14 residues. The CDR3 sequence: CATTPQRLNTEAFF. CDR3 DNA: TGTGCCACAACCCCCCAGCGTTTGAACACTGAAGCTTTCTTT.